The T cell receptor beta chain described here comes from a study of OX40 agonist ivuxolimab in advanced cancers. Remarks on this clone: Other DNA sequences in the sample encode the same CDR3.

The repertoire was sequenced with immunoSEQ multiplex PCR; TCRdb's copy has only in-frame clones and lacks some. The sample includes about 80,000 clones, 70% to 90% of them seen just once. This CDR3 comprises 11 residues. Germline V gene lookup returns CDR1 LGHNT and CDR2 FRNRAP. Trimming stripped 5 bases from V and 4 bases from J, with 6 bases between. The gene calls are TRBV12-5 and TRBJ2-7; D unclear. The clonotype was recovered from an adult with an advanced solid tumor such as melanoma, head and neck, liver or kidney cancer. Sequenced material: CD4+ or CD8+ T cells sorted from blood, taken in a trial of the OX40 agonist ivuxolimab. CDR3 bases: TGTGCTAGTGGTCTCGCTTACGAGCAGTACTTC. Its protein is CASGLAYEQYF. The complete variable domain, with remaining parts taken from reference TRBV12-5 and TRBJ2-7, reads DARVTQTPRHKVTEMGQEVTMRCQPILGHNTVFWYRQTMMQGLELLAYFRNRAPLDDSGMPKDRFSAEMPDATLATLKIQPSEPRDSAVYFCASGLAYEQYFGPGTRLTVT.